These 6 T cell receptor beta chains came from one sample sequenced in a study of OX40 agonist ivuxolimab in advanced cancers. Profiling relied on immunoSEQ multiplex PCR, and the TCRdb table lists in-frame clones only, not all of them. The sample has around 30,000 clones; around nine tenths are singletons. The material was CD4+ or CD8+ T cells sorted from blood, obtained in a trial of the OX40 agonist ivuxolimab. The receptor source for this set is an adult with an advanced solid tumor such as melanoma, head and neck, liver or kidney cancer.

The chain uses TRBV2 and TRBJ2-7; D is undetermined. The CDR3 has 12 amino acids. The V end was cut by 2 bases, the J end by 3 bases, with 5 bases between. Germline V lookup: CDR1 SNHLY, CDR2 FYNNEI. The CDR3 sequence is CASSEQNYEQYF. The CDR3 DNA reads as TGTGCCAGCAGTGAACAGAACTACGAGCAGTACTTC.

The V gene is TRBV18, the J gene TRBJ2-1; D is undetermined. The germline CDR1 and CDR2 sequences are KGHSH and LQKENI. The V end was cut by 0 bases, the J end by 4 bases, with 4 bases between. The CDR3 runs to 13 residues. The CDR3 DNA follows: TGTGCCAGCTCACCACCAGGGTACAATGAGCAGTTCTTC. It codes for CASSPPGYNEQFF.

This clone was counted once. J is TRBJ2-7 and V is TRBV6-1; 12 nucleotides match TRBD1. From germline, CDR1 is MNHNS and CDR2 SASEGT. CDR3 length: 15 residues. The CDR3, as DNA: TGTGCTAGCGGGGAGCGGGACAGGGGGCTCTACGAGCAGTACTTC. Translated: CASGERDRGLYEQYF.

The chain uses TRBV5-1 and TRBJ1-1, with 8 bases matching TRBD1. The CDR3 consists of 17 residues. Unmatched junction bases numbered 7, after V lost 0 bases and J lost 0 bases. Germline assignment: CDR1 SGHRS and CDR2 YFSETQ. The CDR3 nucleotides are TGCGCCAGCAGCTTGGCGGACAGGGCCACCTTGAACACTGAAGCTTTCTTT. As protein: CASSLADRATLNTEAFF.

This chain joins TRBV13 and TRBJ2-3; D not certain. From germline, CDR1 is PRHDT and CDR2 FYEKMQ (reference sequence). V was pared by 5 bases and J by 0 bases, with 3 bases between. The CDR3 loop spans 12 amino acids. In DNA form, the CDR3 reads TGTGCCAGCAGCCAGAGCACAGATACGCAGTATTTT. Protein sequence: CASSQSTDTQYF.

V usage is TRBV18 and J usage is TRBJ2-7, with 9 bases lining up with TRBD1. CDR3 length: 16 residues. CDR1 and CDR2 from the germline V gene are KGHSH and LQKENI. The V gene end was trimmed by 4 bases and the J gene end by 2 bases; junction bases not matched to a gene: 9. CDR3 in DNA: TGTGCCAGCTCACTGACCCGACAGGGGGTGGCCTACGAGCAGTACTTC. Translating it yields CASSLTRQGVAYEQYF.